These T cell receptor beta chains were read from a single sample in a study of shared clonotypes between healthy human individuals. Assay: immunoSEQ multiplex PCR; the TCRdb copy retains only in-frame clones and omits some. The sample lists some 1.5 million clones; 95% to 99% were seen once. The sequencing input was naive CD4+ T cells sorted from blood. The receptor set was obtained from a man in his thirties or forties in good health. Both conserved end residues are part of each CDR3. Fields, in order: V gene, J gene, clone size, D gene, CDR3 DNA, CDR3 protein. A D gene is named only where the DNA matches it firmly. A clone size is listed for some rows: how often the clone was seen (once, few, many), or a class if it is expanded.

>TRBV30|TRBJ2-1|NA|TRBD2
TGTGCCCGGAGCAGGCGCGGACTAGCGGGGTACAATGAGCAGTTCTTC
CARSRRGLAGYNEQFF
>TRBV7-8|TRBJ2-3|once|TRBD2
TGTGCCAGCAGCTTAGCAGCGGGAGGTGGTTTCGCAGATACGCAGTATTTT
CASSLAAGGGFADTQYF
>TRBV2|TRBJ1-5|NA|NA
TGTGCCAGCAATAGGGGGGGGAGCAATCAGCCCCAGCATTTT
CASNRGGSNQPQHF
>TRBV6-1|TRBJ1-2|NA|TRBD1
TGTGCCAGCCGGGGACAGGCGGATTATGGCTACACCTTC
CASRGQADYGYTF
>TRBV7-3|TRBJ2-2|NA|TRBD1
TGTGCCAGCAGTCCCATAGGGACAGGGGCTGCGAACACCGGGGAGCTGTTTTTT
CASSPIGTGAANTGELFF
>TRBV6-5|TRBJ2-3|NA|NA
TGTGCCAGCAGTTACTTCCCCGGGGCGGGCACAGATACGCAGTATTTT
CASSYFPGAGTDTQYF
>TRBV5-6|TRBJ2-1|once|NA
TGTGCCAGCCGTGGGACCGCCTTCTACAATGAGCAGTTCTTC
CASRGTAFYNEQFF
>TRBV18|TRBJ2-4|NA|NA
TGTGCCAGCTCACCAAATCCGAGCTCCGCCAAAAACATTCAGTACTTC
CASSPNPSSAKNIQYF
>TRBV29-1|TRBJ2-7|NA|NA
TGCAGCGTCCGGAACCCCTACGAGCAGTACTTC
CSVRNPYEQYF
>TRBV5-5|TRBJ2-7|NA|TRBD1
TGTGCCAGCAGCTTGGGACAGGGCGGCGAGCAGTACTTC
CASSLGQGGEQYF
>TRBV18|TRBJ2-1|NA|NA
TGTGCCAGCTCATTACAGGCGTCCGGGCAGTTCTTC
CASSLQASGQFF
>TRBV9|TRBJ2-1|once|TRBD1
TGTGCCAGCAGCGTAGAGGGACAGGGAGGATTGGCGAACGCGTACAATGAGCAGTTCTTC
CASSVEGQGGLANAYNEQFF
>TRBV19|TRBJ1-5|NA|NA
TGTGCCAGTAGTAGAGAGGAGGGGTGGCGCAATCAGCCCCAGCATTTT
CASSREEGWRNQPQHF
>TRBV30|TRBJ1-5|NA|TRBD1
TGTGCCTGGAGTCTTGACAGGGATCAGCCCCAGCATTTT
CAWSLDRDQPQHF
>TRBV19|TRBJ1-1|NA|TRBD1
TGTGCCAGTAGGTTGCTAGACAGGGGGACCATGAACACTGAAGCTTTCTTT
CASRLLDRGTMNTEAFF
>TRBV5-6|TRBJ1-1|NA|NA
TGTGCCAGCAGCTTGGAAGAGACATTCGGGAGGACTGAAGCTTTCTTT
CASSLEETFGRTEAFF
>TRBV7-9|TRBJ2-7|NA|NA
TGTGCCAGCAGCGCCAGCCCTATCAAGCGTTTAAGCGTCGACGAGCAGTACTTC
CASSASPIKRLSVDEQYF
>TRBV30|TRBJ1-4|NA|NA
TGTGCCTGGAGTCCGGACCCTGGCGGCGAAAAACTGTTTTTT
CAWSPDPGGEKLFF
>TRBV18|TRBJ2-2|NA|TRBD1
TGTGCCAGCTCACCATCTACAGGGGCTCCAGTGGCAACCGGGGAGCTGTTTTTT
CASSPSTGAPVATGELFF
>TRBV5-6|TRBJ1-2|NA|NA
TGTGCCAGCAGCGACAGCCCATATGGCTACACCTTC
CASSDSPYGYTF
>TRBV5-8|TRBJ1-1|NA|NA
TGTGCCAGCAGCTTGACGGCAGGGGCCACTGAAGCTTTCTTT
CASSLTAGATEAFF
>TRBV7-9|TRBJ1-4|NA|TRBD1
TGTGCCAGCAGCCGGGACAGGGCGAATGAAAAACTGTTTTTT
CASSRDRANEKLFF
>TRBV28|TRBJ2-7|NA|NA
TGTGCCAGCAGCTCCCTTACTGCCTCCGAGCAGTACTTC
CASSSLTASEQYF
>TRBV28|TRBJ1-5|NA|NA
TGTGCCAGCAGTTTAGTACAGGCCAGATACAATCAGCCCCAGCATTTT
CASSLVQARYNQPQHF
>TRBV18|TRBJ1-1|NA|NA
TGTGCCAGTGGACAGAGGAACACTGAAGCTTTCTTT
CASGQRNTEAFF
>TRBV19|TRBJ2-6|NA|TRBD1
TGTGCCAGTAGCCGGCGAGACAGGGCGATCTTAAGGGATGGGGCCAACGTCCTGACTTTC
CASSRRDRAILRDGANVLTF
>TRBV5-1|TRBJ2-1|NA|TRBD2
TGCGCCAGCAGCTTGAGTCCAGCGGGAGGGCTCAATGAGCAGTTCTTC
CASSLSPAGGLNEQFF
>TRBV5-1|TRBJ2-4|NA|NA
TGCGCCAGCAGCACAGGGACACTACTAGCCAAAAACATTCAGTACTTC
CASSTGTLLAKNIQYF
>TRBV27|TRBJ1-1|NA|TRBD1
TGTGCCAGCAGTTTATCACCGACAGGGGGCACTGAAGCTTTCTTT
CASSLSPTGGTEAFF
>TRBV6-1|TRBJ2-3|NA|TRBD2
TGTGCCAGCAGTGTATTAGCGGGAGGCCCTTTCCGTGCAGATACGCAGTATTTT
CASSVLAGGPFRADTQYF
>TRBV7-9|TRBJ1-4|NA|NA
TGTGCCAGCAGCTTAGGAGGCGGTGTTTTGAAACTGTTTTTT
CASSLGGGVLKLFF
>TRBV5-4|TRBJ2-1|NA|NA
TGTGCCAGCAGGGCCGGGTCAGCGAACTCCTACAATGAGCAGTTCTTC
CASRAGSANSYNEQFF
>TRBV4-1|TRBJ1-4|NA|NA
TGCGCCAGCAGCCGCAGGGAAACTAATGAAAAACTGTTTTTT
CASSRRETNEKLFF
>TRBV28|TRBJ1-5|NA|NA
TGTGCCAGCAGTTTGGCCAGGGATAATCAGCCCCAGCATTTT
CASSLARDNQPQHF
>TRBV7-2|TRBJ2-3|NA|NA
TGTGCCAGCAGCTTCCAGGGGTTAGGAGATACGCAGTATTTT
CASSFQGLGDTQYF
>TRBV29-1|TRBJ1-2|NA|NA
TGCAGCGTTGAATATCAAGACAGAAACTATGGCTACACCTTC
CSVEYQDRNYGYTF
>TRBV15|TRBJ1-5|NA|TRBD1
TGTGCCACCAGCAGACCCTTAGGGACAGGGGATCAGCCCCAGCATTTT
CATSRPLGTGDQPQHF
>TRBV7-2|TRBJ2-7|NA|NA
TGTGCCAGCAGCATAACAGCAAGCTCCTACGAGCAGTACTTC
CASSITASSYEQYF
>TRBV27|TRBJ2-5|NA|TRBD2
TGTGCCAGCAGTTTAGCGGGAGTTTTAGAGACCCAGTACTTC
CASSLAGVLETQYF
>TRBV30|TRBJ1-1|NA|NA
TGTGCCTGGAAGGGAGCAGGGGTTGAAGCTTTCTTT
CAWKGAGVEAFF
>TRBV11-2|TRBJ2-3|NA|NA
TGTGCCAGCGGAGGGGGCACGGGCTGGGATACGCAGTATTTT
CASGGGTGWDTQYF
>TRBV18|TRBJ2-7|NA|NA
TGTGCCAGCTCACCTCTGGCCGAGCAGTACTTC
CASSPLAEQYF
>TRBV11-3|TRBJ2-3|NA|NA
TGTGCCAGCAGCTCCCCTTTCGAGGTTCCAGATACGCAGTATTTT
CASSSPFEVPDTQYF
>TRBV11-2|TRBJ2-4|NA|NA
TGTGCCAGCAGCTTCCCAGGGGAGGACATTCAGTACTTC
CASSFPGEDIQYF
>TRBV5-6|TRBJ2-7|NA|TRBD2
TGTGCCAGCAGCTCCGACAGGGGGACTAGCGGGAGCCACGAGCAGTACTTC
CASSSDRGTSGSHEQYF
>TRBV5-1|TRBJ1-1|NA|NA
TGCGCCAGCAGCTCGCGGTCCGGGGGCGCTGAAGCTTTCTTT
CASSSRSGGAEAFF
>TRBV19|TRBJ2-3|NA|NA
TGTGCCAGTAAGGATGAGAGATTAATAACAGATACGCAGTATTTT
CASKDERLITDTQYF
>TRBV19|TRBJ2-6|NA|NA
TGTGCCAGTAATGAGACGCCTGGGGCCAACGTCCTGACTTTC
CASNETPGANVLTF
>TRBV4-1|TRBJ2-7|NA|TRBD2
TGCGCCAGCAGCACGGCGGGACTAGCTAATTCCTACGAGCAGTACTTC
CASSTAGLANSYEQYF
>TRBV7-8|TRBJ2-3|NA|NA
TGTGCCACCCGCTTATTGGGCGCCGGTGGAGATACGCAGTATTTT
CATRLLGAGGDTQYF
>TRBV9|TRBJ2-7|NA|NA
TGTGCCAGCAGCGTAGGGTTAAGGGGCCACTCCTACGAGCAGTACTTC
CASSVGLRGHSYEQYF
>TRBV28|TRBJ1-4|NA|NA
TGTGCCAGCAGACCGATGGGGGGAGGGAGTGAAAAACTGTTTTTT
CASRPMGGGSEKLFF
>TRBV5-6|TRBJ1-4|NA|NA
TGTGCCAGCAGCTTCCTTCCGGGGGCTGCAACTAATGAAAAACTGTTTTTT
CASSFLPGAATNEKLFF
>TRBV6-5|TRBJ1-1|NA|TRBD1
TGTGCCAGCAGTGACAGGGGGAACACTGAAGCTTTCTTT
CASSDRGNTEAFF